These 14 T cell receptor beta chains originate from one sample sequenced in a study of T cell clones after liver transplantation. Profiled with immunoSEQ multiplex PCR; TCRdb holds only in-frame clones, not every one. Of fewer than 70,000 clones listed, about two thirds are singletons. Specimen: CD4+ T cells from blood, collected before liver transplant. These receptors originate from a human donor who received a liver transplant.

The rearrangement uses TRBV6-5 and TRBJ1-1; 7 bases are a match to TRBD1. V shed 5 bases and J 1 base; nucleotides not matched to a gene: 4. The V gene's germline CDR1 is MNHEY and CDR2 SVGAGI. The CDR3 has 14 amino acids. The CDR3 protein is CASSPDRRNTEAFF. CDR3 DNA: TGTGCCAGCAGTCCGGACAGGCGGAACACTGAAGCTTTCTTT.

This clone has a single count. This chain connects TRBV11-2 to TRBJ2-7, with TRBD2 matching over 7 bases. The CDR3 length is 17 residues. The V gene end was trimmed by 6 bases and the J gene end by 0 bases; junction bases not matched to a gene: 14. Germline CDR1 is SGHAT and CDR2 is FQNNGV. As DNA, the CDR3 is TGTGCCAGCAGAAGAATGCCCCCCGGACTAGGCTCCTACGAGCAGTACTTC. It yields the protein CASRRMPPGLGSYEQYF.

The gene calls are TRBV9 and TRBJ1-2; 7 nucleotides align to TRBD1. This CDR3 contains 14 residues. Germline V lookup: CDR1 SGDLS, CDR2 YYNGEE. The J segment lost 6 bases and the V segment lost 4 bases, leaving 9 bases of the junction unmatched. The CDR3 sequence: CASSPINTGDGYTF. Written as DNA, the CDR3 is TGTGCCAGCAGCCCAATAAATACAGGGGATGGCTACACCTTC.

This clone has a single count. The chain combines TRBV11-2 with TRBJ1-1; a possible D gene is TRBD1 (5 bases). The germline V gene has CDR1 SGHAT and CDR2 FQNNGV. Trimming cost V 0 bases and J 11 bases, with 19 bases left between them. The CDR3 consists of 15 residues. CDR3 region: CASSLDWTPAGDAFF. Here the CDR3 DNA reads TGTGCCAGCAGCTTAGATTGGACCCCCGCGGGGGACGCTTTCTTT.

This clone turned up a few times. V and J are TRBV11-2 and TRBJ2-7; TRBD1 matches 7 bases. V lost 2 bases to trimming and J lost 13 bases; unmatched junction nucleotides: 14. CDR1 is SGHAT, CDR2 FQNNGV, per germline. The CDR3 contains 14 residues. This CDR3 reads CASSLPRDSLRLYF. The CDR3 nucleotides are TGTGCCAGCAGCTTACCCCGGGACAGCCTTAGACTCTACTTC.

This clone was detected ten times or more. This sample also contains other DNA sequences that code for the same CDR3. The rearrangement joins TRBV18 to TRBJ1-1; 7 bases are shared with TRBD1. This CDR3 spans 13 amino acids. The germline gives CDR1 KGHSH, CDR2 LQKENI. The V segment lost 4 bases and the J segment 3 bases; nucleotides outside the gene matches: 2. In nucleotides, the CDR3 is TGTGCCAGCTCACGCGGACAGGACACTGAAGCTTTCTTT. Its translation is CASSRGQDTEAFF.

This clone was observed a handful of times. V is TRBV18 and J is TRBJ2-2; D is perhaps TRBD2 (6 bases). V lost 1 base and J 6 bases, leaving 12 bases between the germline ends. The CDR3 has 15 residues. Germline V gene lookup returns CDR1 KGHSH and CDR2 LQKENI. The CDR3 bases are TGTGCCAGCTCACCACGAGATACGGGGGCCGGGGAGCTGTTTTTT. Its translation: CASSPRDTGAGELFF.

The rearrangement uses TRBV30 and TRBJ2-3, with TRBD2 matching 9 bases. This CDR3 comprises 13 residues. The germline V gene encodes CDR1 GTSNPN and CDR2 SVGIG (reference sequence). V dropped 8 bases and J dropped 2; count of bases not matched to a gene: 5. CDR3 DNA: TGTGCCATCGCGGGGGGGTCCACAGATACGCAGTATTTT. Translation gives CAIAGGSTDTQYF.

The chain is built from TRBV25-1 and TRBJ1-6; D is ambiguous. Trimming took off 1 base at V and 0 bases at J, with 4 bases between the two ends. CDR3 length equals 15 residues. CDR1 is MGHDK and CDR2 is SYGVNS in the germline V gene. CDR3 amino acids: CASSESSSYNSPLHF. The CDR3 DNA follows: TGTGCCAGCAGTGAATCTAGCTCCTATAATTCACCCCTCCACTTT. Drawing the rest from reference TRBV25-1 and TRBJ1-6, the complete variable domain is EADIYQTPRYLVIGTGKKITLECSQTMGHDKMYWYQQDPGMELHLIHYSYGVNSTEKGDLSSESTVSRIRTEHFPLTLESARPSHTSQYLCASSESSSYNSPLHFGNGTRLTVT.

This clone was seen just once. The rearrangement uses TRBV28 and TRBJ1-2; 8 bases agree with TRBD1. CDR1 and CDR2 from the germline V gene are MDHEN and SYDVKM. J lost 7 bases, V lost 10 bases, and 14 bases had no gene match. This CDR3 has 14 residues. The CDR3 DNA is TGTGCCACGAAGCCGGGACAGGTGGCTTCTGGCTACACCTTC. Translated: CATKPGQVASGYTF.

The chain is built from TRBV19 and TRBJ1-5; D not certain. The germline gives CDR1 LNHDA, CDR2 SQIVND (reference sequence). Trimming left V 4 bases short and J 1 base short, with 11 bases between. The CDR3 totals 15 residues. The CDR3 DNA reads as TGTGCCAGTAGTACGGCCGGAGGGAGCAATCAGCCCCAGCATTTT. Translation gives CASSTAGGSNQPQHF. Variable domain in full (rest from reference TRBV19 and TRBJ1-5): DGGITQSPKYLFRKEGQNVTLSCEQNLNHDAMYWYRQDPGQGLRLIYYSQIVNDFQKGDIAEGYSVSREKKESFPLTVTSAQKNPTAFYLCASSTAGGSNQPQHFGDGTRLSIL.

This rearrangement joins TRBV5-1 to TRBJ1-4, with 8 bases identical to TRBD1. V lost 4 bases and J lost 10; bases outside the gene matches: 9. Per germline, CDR1 SGHRS and CDR2 YFSETQ. The length of the CDR3 is 14 residues. CDR3: CASSLDRAEGKLFF. In DNA, the CDR3 is TGCGCCAGCAGCCTGGACAGGGCCGAGGGAAAACTGTTTTTT. The full variable domain, with the rest looked up from reference TRBV5-1 and TRBJ1-4, is KAGVTQTPRYLIKTRGQQVTLSCSPISGHRSVSWYQQTPGQGLQFLFEYFSETQRNKGNFPGRFSGRQFSNSRSEMNVSTLELGDSALYLCASSLDRAEGKLFFGSGTQLSVL.

This clone occurred many times. The gene calls are TRBV2 and TRBJ1-5, with D tentatively TRBD1 (6 bases). Per the germline V gene, CDR1 is SNHLY and CDR2 is FYNNEI. The CDR3 runs to 11 residues. Between the trimmed V and J ends, which lost 6 bases and 15 bases, there was a span of 15 bases. The CDR3 DNA follows: TGTGCCAGCAGGGCATTGGGGGCCTGGCATTTT. This codes for CASRALGAWHF.

The chain is built from TRBV5-5 and TRBJ1-5; perhaps TRBD1 as D (5 bases). There are 18 residues in the CDR3. Per germline, CDR1 SGHKS and CDR2 YYEKEE (reference sequence). The V gene lost 0 bases and the J gene lost 6 bases, with 22 bases spanning the gap. CDR3 residues: CASSLGDWGGGKSQPQHF. For the CDR3, the DNA is TGTGCCAGCAGCTTGGGGGACTGGGGGGGAGGAAAGTCTCAGCCCCAGCATTTT.